This T cell receptor (beta chain) is drawn from a study of long-term antiretroviral therapy in people with HIV. Trimming removed 3 bases from V and 4 bases from J, with 13 bases in between. The CDR3 has 15 residues. Germline values: CDR1 SGDLS, CDR2 YYNGEE. Sequencing used immunoSEQ v3.0 at survey level. Sequencing was performed with immunoSEQ multiplex PCR; in TCRdb, only in-frame clones are kept and a portion is missing. The sample carries about 25,000 clones, around 80% recorded once. Specimen: unsorted PBMCs, collected 4.2 to 4.5 years after starting antiretroviral therapy. This rearrangement joins TRBV9 to TRBJ1-4, with D tentatively TRBD1 (5 bases). The receptor was isolated from a man between 25 and 39 years old with HIV. For the CDR3, the DNA is TGTGCCAGCAGCGCCGCCGGGAGGGGTAATGAAAAACTGTTTTTT. Translated: CASSAAGRGNEKLFF. The variable domain in full, with the rest retrieved from reference TRBV9 and TRBJ1-4, is DSGVTQTPKHLITATGQRVTLRCSPRSGDLSVYWYQQSLDQGLQFLIQYYNGEERAKGNILERFSAQQFPDLHSELNLSSLELGDSALYFCASSAAGRGNEKLFFGSGTQLSVL.